This T cell receptor (beta chain) derives from a study of shared clonotypes between healthy human individuals. Data came from immunoSEQ multiplex PCR; TCRdb stores just in-frame clones and leaves some out. The sample yields more than 2 million clones, about 94% seen once. Only CD45RO-negative cells positively selected for CCR7 counted as naive CD8 cells, so terminally differentiated effector memory CD45RA+ cells were excluded. V dropped 2 bases and J dropped 6 bases, with 11 bases sitting between them. Looked up from germline, CDR1 is MNHEY and CDR2 is SMNVEV (reference sequence). The CDR3 extends over 14 amino acids.

J is TRBJ2-1 and V is TRBV27; no firm D call. The sequence was obtained from a man between 18 and 29 years old in good health. Sequenced material: naive CD8+ T cells sorted from blood. CDR3 loop: CASSLAAYGNEQFF. In DNA, the CDR3 is TGTGCCAGCAGTTTAGCGGCCTATGGCAATGAGCAGTTCTTC.